The 32 T cell receptor beta chains presented below share a single source sample, sequenced in a study of T cells after yellow fever vaccination. Each CDR3 protein is one row after TCRdb ran MiXCR on the 5' RACE reads. The sample lists roughly 310,000 distinct CDR3 sequences, 3.6% seen once, with roughly a quarter in the top ten. The sequencing here drew on PBMCs, taken on the day of the yellow fever booster vaccination. The receptors stem from a man younger than 30 who received the YFV17D yellow fever vaccine.

This clonotype occurred a few times. V gene TRBV13 combines with J gene TRBJ2-7; D might be TRBD1 (6 bases). Germline V lookup: CDR1 PRHDT, CDR2 FYEKMQ (reference sequence). The CDR3 consists of 16 residues. V was pared by 5 bases and J by 0 bases, with 17 bases between. The CDR3 sequence: CASSEGQRESSYEQYF. CDR3 sequence (DNA): TGTGCCAGCAGCGAAGGACAGAGGGAGAGCTCCTACGAGCAGTACTTC. The full variable domain, with the rest looked up from reference TRBV13 and TRBJ2-7, is AAGVIQSPRHLIKEKRETATLKCYPIPRHDTVYWYQQGPGQDPQFLISFYEKMQSDKGSIPDRFSAQQFSDYHSELNMSSLELGDSALYFCASSEGQRESSYEQYFGPGTRLTVT.

This clonotype was observed a few times. Here the CDR3 reads CAISESSGSNEQFF. CDR3 in DNA: TGTGCCATCAGTGAGTCGTCCGGATCCAATGAGCAGTTCTTC. The gene calls are TRBV10-3 and TRBJ2-1, with no clear D. V gave up 0 bases and J gave up 6 bases, with 9 bases separating them. The CDR3 spans 14 residues. Looked up from germline, CDR1 is ENHRY and CDR2 is SYGVKD.

This clonotype was counted at least ten times. V gene TRBV12-3 or TRBV12-4 combines with J gene TRBJ2-1; 7 bases fit TRBD2. The CDR3 loop spans 16 amino acids. V lost 5 bases and J lost 0; bases outside the gene matches: 7. CDR3 sequence reads: CASSPGGSSSYNEQFF. In nucleotides, the CDR3 is TGTGCCAGCAGTCCGGGGGGATCCAGCTCCTACAATGAGCAGTTCTTC.

At least ten counts were recorded for this clonotype. V gene TRBV7-9 combines with J gene TRBJ2-5; unclear D gene. The CDR3 is made up of 11 amino acids. Trimming stripped 8 bases from V and 5 bases from J, with 9 bases between. Germline assignment: CDR1 SEHNR and CDR2 FQNEAQ (reference sequence). In DNA form, the CDR3 reads TGTGCCAGCCGCCAGTGGGAGACCCAGTACTTC. It yields the protein CASRQWETQYF.

This clonotype was counted only a few times. The chain recombines TRBV7-6 with TRBJ2-3; possible D gene TRBD1, 6 bases. Looked up from germline, CDR1 is SGHVS and CDR2 is FNYEAQ. With 6 bases removed from V and 2 bases from J, the gap between germline ends came to 15 bases. The CDR3 totals 15 residues. The CDR3, as DNA: TGTGCCAGCAGTTATACTACAGGGCTCACAGATACGCAGTATTTT. This translates into CASSYTTGLTDTQYF.

The gene calls are TRBV6-5 and TRBJ2-5; 8 bases fit TRBD2. The CDR3 is made up of 17 amino acids. CDR1 is MNHEY, CDR2 SVGAGI, per germline. J was trimmed by 7 bases and V by 4 bases; bases with no gene match: 17. The DNA for the CDR3 is TGTGCCAGCAGTTGGGAAGGTAGCGGGGCGGCCCTAAGGACCCAGTACTTC. Its protein is CASSWEGSGAALRTQYF.

This clonotype showed up just a few times. The chain combines TRBV7-9 with TRBJ1-1; D unclear. Trimming removed 5 bases at V and 11 bases at J, with 15 bases between. Germline V gene lookup returns CDR1 SEHNR and CDR2 FQNEAQ (reference sequence). The CDR3 loop spans 12 amino acids. In nucleotides, the CDR3 is TGTGCCAGCAGCGGGGTGGGCTCGGGTGCTTTCTTT. This encodes CASSGVGSGAFF.

The chain couples TRBV6-2 or TRBV6-3 to TRBJ1-2, with TRBD1 matching over 8 bases. V lost 8 bases to trimming and J lost 5 bases; unmatched junction nucleotides: 10. The germline CDR1 and CDR2 sequences are MNHEY and SVGEGT. The CDR3 has 14 residues. This CDR3 is CASVDRENGYGYTF. The CDR3 coding sequence is TGTGCCAGCGTGGACAGGGAGAATGGTTATGGCTACACCTTC.

This clonotype turned up a few times. The chain combines TRBV7-2 with TRBJ2-5, with 13 bases lining up with TRBD2. With 5 bases clipped from V and 2 bases from J, the junction kept 11 bases outside the gene matches. This CDR3 comprises 18 residues. The germline CDR1 and CDR2 sequences are SGHTA and FQGNSA. CDR3 coding DNA: TGTGCCAGCAGCACCGGGACTAGCGGGGTACCCGTTCAAGAGACCCAGTACTTC. Amino acids: CASSTGTSGVPVQETQYF.

There are many counts of this clonotype. The V call is TRBV5-1, the J call TRBJ2-3; no firm D call. Germline CDR1 is SGHRS and CDR2 is YFSETQ. V shed 0 bases and J shed 2 bases, with 10 bases lying between them. The CDR3 is 15 residues long. The CDR3: CASSLAPGATDTQYF. DNA for the CDR3: TGCGCCAGCAGCTTGGCTCCAGGAGCCACAGATACGCAGTATTTT.

This clonotype was seen more than once but under ten times. The chain couples TRBV6-6 to TRBJ2-7; D unclear. The ends were cut back, 5 bases at V and 0 bases at J, with 11 bases in the middle. CDR1 and CDR2 from the germline V gene are MNHNY and SVGAGI (reference sequence). The length of the CDR3 is 14 residues. For the CDR3, the DNA is TGTGCCAGCAGTCATACACCGAGCTCCTACGAGCAGTACTTC. The encoded protein is CASSHTPSSYEQYF.

There are many counts of this clonotype. This chain connects TRBV10-3 to TRBJ2-3; tentative D call: TRBD1 (6 bases). Germline V CDR1 and CDR2: ENHRY, SYGVKD. CDR3 length equals 13 residues. The ends were cut back, 4 bases at V and 2 bases at J, with 7 bases in the middle. CDR3 DNA: TGTGCCATCAGTGGGACAGTCACAGATACGCAGTATTTT. Translated, it gives CAISGTVTDTQYF.

In DNA form, the CDR3 reads TGTGCCAGCAGATATGGACTAGTCTCAGATACGCAGTATTTT. It codes for CASRYGLVSDTQYF. The chain couples TRBV12-3 or TRBV12-4 to TRBJ2-3; 7 bases align to TRBD2. The CDR3 is 14 residues long. V shed 6 bases, J shed 4 bases, and the junction held 7 bases outside the gene matches.

This clonotype has ten or more counts. This chain links TRBV20-1 with TRBJ1-5; D is uncertain. Trimming took 4 bases from V and 2 from J, leaving 12 bases between them. This CDR3 has 14 amino acids. Germline CDR1 reads DFQATT; CDR2 reads SNEGSKA (reference sequence). The CDR3 region is CSATGSEGNQPQHF. The CDR3, as DNA: TGCAGTGCTACCGGTTCGGAGGGCAATCAGCCCCAGCATTTT.

This clonotype came up many times. The CDR3 loop is CASISGGSTDTQYF. CDR3 sequence (DNA): TGTGCCAGCATCAGCGGGGGGAGCACAGATACGCAGTATTTT. The chain recombines TRBV12-3 or TRBV12-4 with TRBJ2-3; TRBD2 agrees at 9 bases. V dropped 7 bases and J dropped 0; count of bases not matched to a gene: 2. The CDR3 runs to 14 residues.

V gene TRBV5-4 combines with J gene TRBJ2-5, with TRBD1 identical over 7 bases. The CDR3 has 14 amino acids. The V segment lost 1 base and the J segment 3 bases; nucleotides outside the gene matches: 3. The germline V gene has CDR1 SGHNT and CDR2 YYREEE (reference sequence). The CDR3: CASSLPGQKETQYF. The CDR3 coding sequence is TGTGCCAGCAGCTTGCCGGGACAGAAAGAGACCCAGTACTTC.

This clonotype was counted many times. This chain uses TRBV29-1 with TRBJ1-1, with D possibly being TRBD1 (5 bases). V was cut by 8 bases and J by 0 bases, with 19 bases left in between. CDR3 length equals 15 residues. CDR1 and CDR2 (germline): SQVTM, ANQGSEA. The CDR3: CSTRAGWGMNTEAFF. CDR3 in DNA: TGCAGCACGAGGGCTGGATGGGGGATGAACACTGAAGCTTTCTTT.

The chain has TRBV6-5 and TRBJ1-4; 10 bases align to TRBD1. CDR1 is MNHEY, CDR2 SVGAGI, per germline. The CDR3 runs to 15 residues. V lost 5 bases to trimming and J lost 5 bases; unmatched junction nucleotides: 5. Here the CDR3 DNA reads TGTGCCAGCAGTCAGGGGACAGGGGAAAATGAAAAACTGTTTTTT. It yields the protein CASSQGTGENEKLFF.

This clonotype appeared many times. The chain has TRBV5-1 and TRBJ1-5, with D unclear. The length of the CDR3 is 12 residues. V shed 8 bases and J shed 3 bases, with 9 bases lying between them. The germline gives CDR1 SGHRS, CDR2 YFSETQ. The CDR3 loop is CARGRYNQPQHF. The DNA for the CDR3 is TGCGCCAGAGGACGGTACAATCAGCCCCAGCATTTT.

As concerns this clonotype: A much larger clone lies one base from this, so it may be a read error. The chain carries TRBV7-2 and TRBJ2-7; TRBD1 matches 9 bases. Germline CDR1 is SGHTA and CDR2 is FQGNSA. The V segment lost 4 bases and the J segment 6 bases; nucleotides outside the gene matches: 7. The CDR3 length is 14 residues. CDR3 sequence reads: CASSSLGQGPEQYV. DNA of the CDR3: TGTGCCAGCAGCTCCTTGGGACAGGGACCCGAGCAGTACGTC.

This clonotype has only a few counts. V gene TRBV6-2 or TRBV6-3 combines with J gene TRBJ1-5, with TRBD1 identical over 9 bases. The CDR3 contains 17 residues. The V and J ends lost 6 bases and 6 bases, in that order; junction bases with no gene match: 15. Per the germline V gene, CDR1 is MNHEY and CDR2 is SVGEGT. CDR3: CASSRPGTGSGAQPQHF. CDR3 nucleotide sequence: TGTGCCAGCAGCCGTCCCGGGACAGGGTCCGGGGCTCAGCCCCAGCATTTT.

The table lists this clonotype with many counts. The chain couples TRBV3-1 to TRBJ2-2, with 7 bases matching TRBD1. The CDR3 consists of 13 residues. The J segment lost 7 bases and the V segment lost 3 bases, leaving 2 bases of the junction unmatched. The germline V gene has CDR1 LGHDT and CDR2 YNNKEL (reference sequence). CDR3 amino acids: CASSQRQGGELFF. The CDR3 DNA follows: TGTGCCAGCAGCCAGAGACAGGGCGGGGAGCTGTTTTTT.

This clonotype was observed at least ten times. The gene calls are TRBV5-6 and TRBJ2-7; D not certain. V gave up 1 base and J gave up 2 bases, with 22 bases separating them. The CDR3 is 18 amino acids. The V gene's germline CDR1 is SGHDT and CDR2 YYEEEE. Here the CDR3 DNA reads TGTGCCAGCAGCTTGTGGATTTCCATAGACGGTCCTGCCTACGAGCAGTACGTC. Translation gives CASSLWISIDGPAYEQYV.

This clonotype has a handful of counts. Here the CDR3 DNA reads TGTGCCAGCCGAGGGTTTTACGAGCAGTACTTC. Translation gives CASRGFYEQYF. The chain recombines TRBV6-2 or TRBV6-3 with TRBJ2-7, with D possibly TRBD2 on 5 matching bases. The CDR3 consists of 11 residues. Trimming took 8 bases from V and 4 from J, leaving 9 bases between them. Germline-derived CDR1 and CDR2 are MNHEY and SVGEGT.

The chain combines TRBV29-1 with TRBJ2-3, with no clear D. Trimming removed 4 bases at V and 6 bases at J, with 8 bases between. CDR1 and CDR2 (germline): SQVTM, ANQGSEA. The CDR3 is 11 amino acids. The CDR3 DNA reads as TGCAGCGTTGTGGAGAGTGATACGCAGTATTTT. The encoded protein is CSVVESDTQYF.

This clonotype was observed a handful of times. The V and J genes are TRBV6-2 or TRBV6-3 and TRBJ2-3; D is tentatively TRBD1 or TRBD2 (5 bases each). Germline CDR1 is MNHEY and CDR2 is SVGEGT. V lost 2 bases and J 0 bases, leaving 18 bases between the germline ends. The CDR3 has 18 amino acids. CDR3 nucleotides: TGTGCCAGCAGTTACGGCAGCGTTTGGGGGAGAAGCACAGATACGCAGTATTTT. This gives the protein CASSYGSVWGRSTDTQYF.

This clonotype occurred many times. V and J are TRBV5-6 and TRBJ1-6, with 7 positions matching TRBD1. V shed 5 bases, J shed 7 bases, and the junction held 6 bases outside the gene matches. Germline V gene data show CDR1 as SGHDT and CDR2 as YYEEEE. The CDR3 covers 14 residues. The CDR3 region has the DNA TGTGCCAGCAGTCAGGACAGGTGGAATTCACCCCTCCACTTT. It specifies CASSQDRWNSPLHF.

This chain joins TRBV11-2 and TRBJ2-5; 8 nucleotides agree with TRBD1. From germline, CDR1 is SGHAT and CDR2 FQNNGV. The CDR3 covers 16 residues. J was trimmed by 3 bases and V by 0 bases; bases with no gene match: 6. In DNA form, the CDR3 reads TGTGCCAGCAGCTTAGAGGACCGGGACAGGAAAGAGACCCAGTACTTC. Translation: CASSLEDRDRKETQYF.

This clonotype occurred a few times. The chain uses TRBV3-1 and TRBJ2-7; D is unresolved. V dropped 1 base and J dropped 5 bases, with 3 bases sitting between them. Germline CDR1 and CDR2: LGHDT and YNNKEL (reference sequence). The CDR3 has 11 amino acids. In nucleotides, the CDR3 is TGTGCCAGCAGCCAAGTCAACGAGCAGTACTTC. The encoded protein is CASSQVNEQYF.

The V gene is TRBV5-5, the J gene TRBJ2-5; D is ambiguous. Germline lookup yields CDR1 SGHKS and CDR2 YYEKEE (reference sequence). The CDR3 is made up of 15 amino acids. Trimming stripped 4 bases from V and 2 bases from J, with 15 bases between. The CDR3 region has the DNA TGTGCCAGCAGCCCCCTGCCCCCTCCACAAGAGACCCAGTACTTC. Protein sequence: CASSPLPPPQETQYF.

The genes are TRBV20-1 and TRBJ2-3; D remains unclear. The CDR3 length is 14 residues. Germline values: CDR1 DFQATT, CDR2 SNEGSKA (reference sequence). V dropped 3 bases and J dropped 0 bases, with 10 bases sitting between them. CDR3 loop: CSASRVPSTDTQYF. The CDR3 bases are TGCAGTGCTAGTCGGGTACCTAGCACAGATACGCAGTATTTT.

This clonotype occurred many times. V usage is TRBV4-3 and J usage is TRBJ2-3; D is ambiguous. Germline V gene data show CDR1 as LGHNA and CDR2 as YSLEER. Trimming took 3 bases from V and 2 from J, leaving 15 bases between them. The CDR3 covers 16 residues. CDR3 region: CASSHSDGSDTDTQYF. The CDR3 bases are TGCGCCAGCAGCCATTCGGACGGTTCAGACACAGATACGCAGTATTTT.